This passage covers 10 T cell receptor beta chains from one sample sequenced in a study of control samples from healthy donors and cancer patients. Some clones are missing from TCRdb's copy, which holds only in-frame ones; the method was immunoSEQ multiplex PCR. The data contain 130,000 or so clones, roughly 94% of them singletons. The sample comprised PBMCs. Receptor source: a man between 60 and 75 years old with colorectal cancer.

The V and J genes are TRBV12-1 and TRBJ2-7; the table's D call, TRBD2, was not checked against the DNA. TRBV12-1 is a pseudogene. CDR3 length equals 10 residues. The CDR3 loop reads CASSVYEQYF. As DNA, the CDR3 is TGTGCCAGCTCCGTCTACGAGCAGTACTTC.

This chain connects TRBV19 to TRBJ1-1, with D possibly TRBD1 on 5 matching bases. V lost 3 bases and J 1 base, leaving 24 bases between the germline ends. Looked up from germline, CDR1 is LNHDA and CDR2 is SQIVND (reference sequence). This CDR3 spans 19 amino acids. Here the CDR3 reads CASSIKWVGRERGNTEAFF. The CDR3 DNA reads TGTGCCAGTAGTATTAAGTGGGTCGGCAGGGAAAGGGGGAACACTGAAGCTTTCTTT. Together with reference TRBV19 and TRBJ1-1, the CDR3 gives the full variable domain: DGGITQSPKYLFRKEGQNVTLSCEQNLNHDAMYWYRQDPGQGLRLIYYSQIVNDFQKGDIAEGYSVSREKKESFPLTVTSAQKNPTAFYLCASSIKWVGRERGNTEAFFGQGTRLTVV.

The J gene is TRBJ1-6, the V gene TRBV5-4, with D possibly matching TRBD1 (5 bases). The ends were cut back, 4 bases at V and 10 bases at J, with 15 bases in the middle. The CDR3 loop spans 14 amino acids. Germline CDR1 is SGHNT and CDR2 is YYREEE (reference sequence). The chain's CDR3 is CASSLQGRVSPLHF. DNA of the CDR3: TGTGCCAGCAGCCTTCAGGGACGGGTCTCACCCCTCCACTTT.

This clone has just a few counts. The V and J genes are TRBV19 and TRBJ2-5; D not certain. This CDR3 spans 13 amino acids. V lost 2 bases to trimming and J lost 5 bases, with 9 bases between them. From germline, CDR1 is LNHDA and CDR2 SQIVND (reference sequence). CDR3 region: CASSIRRAETQYF. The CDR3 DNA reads TGTGCCAGTAGTATAAGACGGGCGGAGACCCAGTACTTC. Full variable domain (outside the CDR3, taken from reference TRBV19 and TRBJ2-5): DGGITQSPKYLFRKEGQNVTLSCEQNLNHDAMYWYRQDPGQGLRLIYYSQIVNDFQKGDIAEGYSVSREKKESFPLTVTSAQKNPTAFYLCASSIRRAETQYFGPGTRLLVL.

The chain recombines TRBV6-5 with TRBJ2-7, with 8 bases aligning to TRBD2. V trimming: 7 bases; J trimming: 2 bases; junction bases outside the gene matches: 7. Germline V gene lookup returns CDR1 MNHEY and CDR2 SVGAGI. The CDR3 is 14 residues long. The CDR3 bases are TGTGCCAGCACTTCTAGCGGGTCCCCCTACGAGCAGTACTTC. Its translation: CASTSSGSPYEQYF.

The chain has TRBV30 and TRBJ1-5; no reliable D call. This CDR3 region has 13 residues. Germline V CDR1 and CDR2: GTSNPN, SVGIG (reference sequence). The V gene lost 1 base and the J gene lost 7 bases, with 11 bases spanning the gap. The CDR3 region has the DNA TGTGCCTGGAGTGCCGATCACGTGCAGCCCCAGCATTTT. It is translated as CAWSADHVQPQHF.

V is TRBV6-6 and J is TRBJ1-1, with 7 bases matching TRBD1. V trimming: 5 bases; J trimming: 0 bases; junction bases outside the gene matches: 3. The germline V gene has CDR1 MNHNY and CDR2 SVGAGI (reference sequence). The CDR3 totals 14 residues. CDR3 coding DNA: TGTGCCAGCAGTAGGGGACAGTTGAACACTGAAGCTTTCTTT. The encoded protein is CASSRGQLNTEAFF.

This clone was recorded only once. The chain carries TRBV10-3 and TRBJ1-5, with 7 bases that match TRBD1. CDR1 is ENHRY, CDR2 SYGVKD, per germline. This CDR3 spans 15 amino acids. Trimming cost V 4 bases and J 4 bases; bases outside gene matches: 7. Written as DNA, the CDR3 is TGTGCCATCAGTGCAGACAGGGTAGGTAATCAGCCCCAGCATTTT. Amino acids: CAISADRVGNQPQHF.

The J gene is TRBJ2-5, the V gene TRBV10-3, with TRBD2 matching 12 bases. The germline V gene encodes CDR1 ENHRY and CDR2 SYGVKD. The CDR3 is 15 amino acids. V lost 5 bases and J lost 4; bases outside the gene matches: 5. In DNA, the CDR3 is TGTGCCATCAGTCCTAGCGGGGGGGCCTTAGAGACCCAGTACTTC. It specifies CAISPSGGALETQYF.

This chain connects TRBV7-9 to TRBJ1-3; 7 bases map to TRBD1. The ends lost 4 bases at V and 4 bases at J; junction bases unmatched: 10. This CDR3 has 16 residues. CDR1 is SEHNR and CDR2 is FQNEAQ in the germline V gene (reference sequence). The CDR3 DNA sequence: TGTGCCAGCAGCTACAACAGGGGAAGATCAGGAAACACCATATATTTT. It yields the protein CASSYNRGRSGNTIYF.